This paragraph covers one T cell receptor (beta chain) sequence. This sample is part of a study of monozygotic twins with inflammatory bowel disease. TCRdb reanalyzed the 5' RACE reads, giving one entry per CDR3 protein sequence and no DNA. The sample table includes around 150,000 distinct CDR3 sequences. This CDR3 spans 13 amino acids. Germline-derived CDR1 and CDR2 are SEHNR and FQNEAQ (reference sequence). Sequencing used blood. The clonotype comes from a human donor with ulcerative colitis or Crohn's disease, or a healthy co-twin of an affected twin (not recorded which). This sequence joins TRBV7-9 and TRBJ1-5; TCRdb picks TRBD1, but there is no DNA to check that call. CDR3: CASSLGADQPQHF.